This TCR beta chain was captured in a study of human T cells and chemical hapten exposure. The wider study: Patients received weekly diphenylcyclopropenone doses to the scalp throughout the roughly 23-week study.

TCRdb fed the RACE reads into MiXCR, producing one record per CDR3 protein. This table holds approximately 180,000 distinct CDR3 sequences, approximately 29% found once. The count of this clonotype is one. The CDR3 sequence is 14 residues long. Trimming pared 0 bases from V and 4 bases from J, leaving 8 bases between. Germline V gene sequence: CDR1 SGHRS, CDR2 YFSETQ. As for time point: pre-sensitization, week 0. Described treatment: therapeutic diphenylcyclopropenone sensitization with weekly scalp DPC. This chain uses TRBV5-1 with TRBJ1-3; no clear D. The specimen comprised whole blood, sampled in connection with sensitization to the hapten diphenylcyclopropenone (DPC). This clonotype was obtained from a woman younger than 45 with alopecia areata. Some clones in this sample may be carry-over from other donors' samples. CDR3 nucleotides: TGCGCCAGCAGCTTGGAAGGCGGAGGAAACACCATATATTTT. Translation: CASSLEGGGNTIYF.